A single sample is the source of the 29 T cell receptor beta chains below, sequenced in a study of blood T cell repertoires in COVID-19. Profiled with immunoSEQ multiplex PCR; TCRdb holds only in-frame clones, not every one. There are under 70,000 clones in the sample; about nine tenths occur only once, and approximately 11% lies in the top ten. Sample: peripheral blood. Receptors were obtained from a woman aged 18-30 years with acute or convalescent COVID-19.

This clone was recorded only once. The chain couples TRBV7-8 to TRBJ1-5, with TRBD1 as a possible D gene (5 bases). The V gene's germline CDR1 is SGHVS and CDR2 FQNEAQ. The CDR3 runs to 14 residues. V gave up 0 bases and J gave up 7 bases, with 10 bases separating them. The CDR3, as DNA: TGTGCCAGCAGCTTAGCGCAGGGAGGGCAGCCCCAGCATTTT. Amino acid sequence: CASSLAQGGQPQHF.

The rearrangement links TRBV7-6 to TRBJ1-1, with 10 bases that match TRBD1. The CDR3 runs 13 residues. Germline trimming cut 4 bases from V and 5 bases from J; bases unmatched to any gene: 1. Germline V gives CDR1 SGHVS, CDR2 FNYEAQ. The CDR3 DNA reads as TGTGCCAGCAGCTCGGACAGGGGGACTGAAGCTTTCTTT. Translated, it gives CASSSDRGTEAFF.

The chain couples TRBV5-1 to TRBJ2-3; D is perhaps TRBD2 (5 bases). Germline CDR1 SGHRS, CDR2 YFSETQ. This CDR3 spans 13 amino acids. Trimming cost V 5 bases and J 4 bases, with 11 bases left between them. The CDR3, as DNA: TGCGCCAGCAGAATCTCCGGGGCAGATACGCAGTATTTT. Translated, it gives CASRISGADTQYF.

The V and J genes are TRBV19 and TRBJ1-4; 7 bases line up with TRBD1. CDR3 length: 14 amino acids. CDR1 and CDR2 from the germline V gene are LNHDA and SQIVND (reference sequence). The V gene end was trimmed by 5 bases and the J gene end by 8 bases; junction bases not matched to a gene: 8. The CDR3 DNA reads TGTGCCAGTAGTTTACAGGGGTGGGGCGAAAAACTGTTTTTT. This encodes CASSLQGWGEKLFF.

This chain connects TRBV28 to TRBJ2-7; D unresolved. Germline-derived CDR1 and CDR2 are MDHEN and SYDVKM. Trimming stripped 4 bases from V and 0 bases from J, with 7 bases between. CDR3 size: 13 residues. CDR3 DNA: TGTGCCAGCAGTTCAGGTAGCTCCTACGAGCAGTACTTC. Amino acids: CASSSGSSYEQYF. The variable domain in full, with the rest retrieved from reference TRBV28 and TRBJ2-7, is DVKVTQSSRYLVKRTGEKVFLECVQDMDHENMFWYRQDPGLGLRLIYFSYDVKMKEKGDIPEGYSVSREKKERFSLILESASTNQTSMYLCASSSGSSYEQYFGPGTRLTVT.

This clone was recorded once. This chain joins TRBV5-8 and TRBJ1-2; the match to TRBD1 covers 12 bases. In germline, CDR1 is SGHTS, CDR2 YDEGEE. Unmatched junction bases numbered 13, after V lost 0 bases and J lost 7 bases. The CDR3 has 18 residues. In DNA, the CDR3 is TGTGCCAGCAGCTTGGCCGGAGGGACAGGGGGCTTTTGGTTTGGCTACACCTTC. Protein sequence: CASSLAGGTGGFWFGYTF.

The V and J genes are TRBV30 and TRBJ2-1; D unresolved. V was cut by 2 bases and J by 5 bases, with 4 bases left in between. Germline CDR1 GTSNPN, CDR2 SVGIG (reference sequence). This CDR3 region has 11 residues. In DNA, the CDR3 is TGTGCCTGGAGTCAGAACAATGAGCAGTTCTTC. It is translated as CAWSQNNEQFF.

This clone was seen just once. This rearrangement joins TRBV5-1 to TRBJ2-5; weak D call: TRBD1 (6 bases). The V gene's germline CDR1 is SGHRS and CDR2 YFSETQ. Trimming pared 3 bases from V and 2 bases from J, leaving 23 bases between. CDR3 length equals 18 residues. The CDR3 DNA reads as TGCGCCAGCAGCTGGAAGCCGGACAGCTCCTCGGGACAAGAGACCCAGTACTTC. Its translation: CASSWKPDSSSGQETQYF.

The chain employs TRBV19 and TRBJ1-5; 11 bases match TRBD1. Trimming at V came to 4 bases and at J to 1 base, leaving 0 bases not matched to a gene. There are 15 residues in the CDR3. Germline-derived CDR1 and CDR2 are LNHDA and SQIVND (reference sequence). CDR3 residues: CASSRDRGSNQPQHF. CDR3 nucleotide sequence: TGTGCCAGTAGTAGGGACAGGGGGAGCAATCAGCCCCAGCATTTT.

V is TRBV5-4 and J is TRBJ2-1, with 9 positions matching TRBD1. Germline CDR1 is SGHNT and CDR2 is YYREEE (reference sequence). The CDR3 is 16 residues long. J was trimmed by 5 bases and V by 4 bases; bases with no gene match: 10. CDR3: CASSNPRDRDNNEQFF. CDR3 DNA: TGTGCCAGCAGCAATCCCCGGGACAGGGATAACAATGAGCAGTTCTTC.

This chain links TRBV5-1 with TRBJ2-3; 15 bases align to TRBD2. The CDR3 runs 19 residues. J gave up 3 bases and V 4 bases, and 12 bases lay outside the gene matches. Germline V gene data show CDR1 as SGHRS and CDR2 as YFSETQ. CDR3 sequence reads: CASSKGTGTSGGWTDTQYF. In DNA, the CDR3 is TGCGCCAGCAGCAAGGGAACCGGGACTAGCGGGGGGTGGACAGATACGCAGTATTTT.

The chain has TRBV24-1 and TRBJ1-1; a weak D match, TRBD1 (5 bases). The CDR3 length is 14 residues. Germline V gene data show CDR1 as KGHDR and CDR2 as SFDVKD. V was shortened by 3 bases and J by 0 bases, with 7 bases between the two germline ends. The CDR3 here is CATSDGGMNTEAFF. CDR3 bases: TGTGCCACCAGTGATGGGGGGATGAACACTGAAGCTTTCTTT.

The rearrangement joins TRBV7-8 to TRBJ1-1; tentative D call: TRBD1 (5 bases). This CDR3 is 14 amino acids long. In germline, CDR1 is SGHVS, CDR2 FQNEAQ. Trimming took 5 bases from V and 1 from J, leaving 11 bases between them. In DNA form, the CDR3 reads TGTGCCAGCAGCCACGACAGCAGGAACACTGAAGCTTTCTTT. Protein product: CASSHDSRNTEAFF.

The chain links TRBV7-9 to TRBJ2-3; maybe TRBD2 (6 bases). The CDR3 runs 17 residues. Germline lookup yields CDR1 SEHNR and CDR2 FQNEAQ (reference sequence). The V end was cut by 4 bases, the J end by 0 bases, with 17 bases between. CDR3 nucleotide sequence: TGTGCCAGCAGCTCTATAGCGGAAAAGACTAGCACAGATACGCAGTATTTT. It is translated as CASSSIAEKTSTDTQYF.

As DNA, the CDR3 is TGTGCCTGTAGGACAGTCAAAAGCTATGGCTACACCTTC. Translation: CACRTVKSYGYTF. The V and J genes are TRBV30 and TRBJ1-2; tentative D call: TRBD1 (6 bases). Looked up from germline, CDR1 is GTSNPN and CDR2 is SVGIG (reference sequence). The CDR3 is 13 amino acids. The germline V and J ends were trimmed by 6 bases and 4 bases, with 15 bases remaining between them. Complete variable domain (other parts from reference TRBV30 and TRBJ1-2): SQTIHQWPATLVQPVGSPLSLECTVEGTSNPNLYWYRQAAGRGLQLLFYSVGIGQISSEVPQNLSASRPQDRQFILSSKKLLLSDSGFYLCACRTVKSYGYTFGSGTRLTVV.

This chain joins TRBV6-5 and TRBJ1-3; perhaps TRBD1 as D (6 bases). The V and J ends lost 7 bases and 1 base respectively, with 14 bases between them. Germline V gives CDR1 MNHEY, CDR2 SVGAGI. This CDR3 is 15 amino acids long. The CDR3 DNA reads TGTGCCAGCAAACATTCCCAGGGGTCTGGAAACACCATATATTTT. Encoded protein: CASKHSQGSGNTIYF.

The gene calls are TRBV5-5 and TRBJ2-1, with TRBD2 matching 10 bases. V shed 3 bases and J 3 bases; nucleotides not matched to a gene: 6. Per germline, CDR1 SGHKS and CDR2 YYEKEE (reference sequence). The CDR3 sequence is 16 residues long. The CDR3 loop is CASSSRTSGNYNEQFF. The CDR3 coding sequence is TGTGCCAGCAGCTCCCGGACTAGCGGAAACTACAATGAGCAGTTCTTC.

This clone was detected only once. V usage is TRBV3-1 (or the pseudogene TRBV3-2) and J usage is TRBJ2-2; 8 bases are a match to TRBD2. Per germline, CDR1 LGHDT and CDR2 YNNKEL (reference sequence). This CDR3 region has 16 residues. The J segment lost 2 bases and the V segment lost 5 bases, leaving 7 bases of the junction unmatched. The CDR3 protein is CASSKNLAGNTGELFF. The CDR3 DNA reads as TGTGCCAGCAGCAAGAATCTAGCGGGTAACACCGGGGAGCTGTTTTTT.

CDR3 DNA: TGCGCCACCACGTGGACTAGCGGCAATGAGCAGTTCTTC. It encodes CATTWTSGNEQFF. V and J are TRBV10-2 and TRBJ2-1; 10 bases agree with TRBD2. The CDR3 covers 13 residues. Germline trimming cut 10 bases from V and 6 bases from J; bases unmatched to any gene: 6. In germline, CDR1 is WSHSY, CDR2 SAAADI.

The CDR3 nucleotides read TGTGCCAGCAGCCCCTTAGCGGGAAGAGGGACAGATACGCAGTATTTT. Amino acids: CASSPLAGRGTDTQYF. The chain carries TRBV7-8 and TRBJ2-3, with 8 bases aligning to TRBD2. The CDR3 runs 16 residues. V was pared by 5 bases and J by 3 bases, with 10 bases of the junction left unmatched. Germline values: CDR1 SGHVS, CDR2 FQNEAQ.

J is TRBJ2-7 and V is TRBV5-1; 11 bases line up with TRBD2. V lost 3 bases to trimming and J lost 3 bases; unmatched junction nucleotides: 5. The germline CDR1 and CDR2 sequences are SGHRS and YFSETQ. The CDR3 consists of 15 residues. The CDR3 sequence is CASSSSSGGNYEQYF. CDR3 in DNA: TGCGCCAGCAGCTCTTCTAGCGGGGGGAACTACGAGCAGTACTTC. The whole variable domain, filled in from reference TRBV5-1 and TRBJ2-7, reads KAGVTQTPRYLIKTRGQQVTLSCSPISGHRSVSWYQQTPGQGLQFLFEYFSETQRNKGNFPGRFSGRQFSNSRSEMNVSTLELGDSALYLCASSSSSGGNYEQYFGPGTRLTVT.

The gene calls are TRBV7-2 and TRBJ2-5, with a weak D call TRBD2 (5 bases). The germline V gene has CDR1 SGHTA and CDR2 FQGNSA. The CDR3 length is 14 residues. V dropped 6 bases and J dropped 4 bases, with 15 bases sitting between them. In nucleotides, the CDR3 is TGTGCCAGCAGTTACGGGGATCCCCGAGAGACCCAGTACTTC. Residues: CASSYGDPRETQYF.

This clone was recorded only once. The chain couples TRBV5-6 to TRBJ2-1; 8 bases fit TRBD1. J lost 5 bases, V lost 1 base, and 5 bases had no gene match. This CDR3 contains 15 residues. Germline loops: CDR1 SGHDT, CDR2 YYEEEE. CDR3 sequence (DNA): TGTGCCAGCAGCTTGCCCCGACAGGGGCACAATGAGCAGTTCTTC. Its protein is CASSLPRQGHNEQFF.

The chain links TRBV20-1 to TRBJ1-1; tentatively, D is TRBD1 (6 bases). CDR1 is DFQATT and CDR2 is SNEGSKA in the germline V gene (reference sequence). The CDR3 extends over 13 amino acids. Trimming removed 3 bases at V and 6 bases at J, with 14 bases between. The CDR3 coding sequence is TGCAGTGCTAGTACAGGGTGGGTTTCTGAAGCTTTCTTT. Translated, it gives CSASTGWVSEAFF.

This rearrangement joins TRBV29-1 to TRBJ2-3; possible D gene TRBD1, 8 bases. CDR1 and CDR2 from the germline V gene are SQVTM and ANQGSEA. With 7 bases removed from V and 2 bases from J, the gap between germline ends came to 25 bases. The CDR3 is 17 amino acids. CDR3 in amino acids: CSATKGGTGPLTDTQYF. The CDR3 DNA sequence: TGCAGCGCAACAAAGGGGGGGACAGGCCCCCTCACAGATACGCAGTATTTT.

The chain has TRBV28 and TRBJ1-5; unclear D gene. The V end was cut by 3 bases, the J end by 5 bases, with 5 bases between. Germline-derived CDR1 and CDR2 are MDHEN and SYDVKM. This CDR3 comprises 12 residues. The CDR3, as DNA: TGTGCCAGCAGTTTCGGGTATCAGCCCCAGCATTTT. Its protein is CASSFGYQPQHF.

The rearrangement joins TRBV6-5 to TRBJ2-3; possible D gene TRBD2, 5 bases. The V end lost 6 bases, the J end lost 9 bases, and 16 bases lay between the germline ends. The CDR3 has 13 residues. Germline CDR1 is MNHEY and CDR2 is SVGAGI. CDR3 bases: TGTGCCAGCAGCAGGACCCCAGCGGAAACGCAGTATTTT. This codes for CASSRTPAETQYF.

The count of this clone is one. The rearrangement joins TRBV6-2 or TRBV6-3 to TRBJ2-7; 9 nucleotides align to TRBD1. The V segment lost 2 bases and the J segment 3 bases; nucleotides outside the gene matches: 5. The CDR3 is made up of 15 amino acids. Germline CDR1 MNHEY, CDR2 SVGEGT. CDR3 bases: TGTGCCAGCAGTTACACGACAGGGGGAAACTACGAGCAGTACTTC. Protein product: CASSYTTGGNYEQYF.

The chain uses TRBV7-9 and TRBJ1-2; possibly TRBD1 for D (5 bases). This CDR3 spans 13 amino acids. V shed 5 bases and J shed 4 bases, with 11 bases lying between them. Germline V CDR1 and CDR2: SEHNR, FQNEAQ (reference sequence). CDR3 region: CASSPDTLYGYTF. The DNA of the CDR3 is TGTGCCAGCAGCCCGGACACACTCTATGGCTACACCTTC.